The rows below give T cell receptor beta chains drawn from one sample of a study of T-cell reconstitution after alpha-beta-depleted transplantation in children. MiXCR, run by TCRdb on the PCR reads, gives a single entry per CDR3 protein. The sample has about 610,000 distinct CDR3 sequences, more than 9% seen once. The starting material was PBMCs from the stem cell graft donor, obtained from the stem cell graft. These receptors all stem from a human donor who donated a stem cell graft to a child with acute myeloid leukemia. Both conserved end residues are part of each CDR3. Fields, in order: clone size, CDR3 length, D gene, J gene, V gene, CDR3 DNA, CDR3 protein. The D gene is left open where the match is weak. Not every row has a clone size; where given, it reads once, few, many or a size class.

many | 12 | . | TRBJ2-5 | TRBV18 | TGTGCCAGCTCAACTTCACAAGAGACCCAGTACTTC | CASSTSQETQYF
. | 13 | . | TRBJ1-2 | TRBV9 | TGTGCCAGCAGCGTGAAGGAGTTCTATGGCTACACCTTC | CASSVKEFYGYTF
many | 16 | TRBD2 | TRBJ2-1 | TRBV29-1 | TGCAGCGGGGCCTTCAAACGGGGACTAGCGGGGAATGAGCAGTTCTTC | CSGAFKRGLAGNEQFF
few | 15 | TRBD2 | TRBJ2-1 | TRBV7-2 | TGTGCCAGCAGCGCTCTAGCGGGCTACTACAATGAGCAGTTCTTC | CASSALAGYYNEQFF
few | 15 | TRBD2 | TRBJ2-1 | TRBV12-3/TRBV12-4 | TGTGCCAGCAGCCGACTAGCGGGAGTCGTCAGTGAGCAGTTCTTC | CASSRLAGVVSEQFF
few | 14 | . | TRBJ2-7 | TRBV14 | TGTGCCAGCAGCCCCATCGAGCGATCCTTCGAGCAGTACTTC | CASSPIERSFEQYF
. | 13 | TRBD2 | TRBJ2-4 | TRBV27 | TGTGCCAGCAGTCATCGACTAGCGGGAGTTCAGTACTTC | CASSHRLAGVQYF
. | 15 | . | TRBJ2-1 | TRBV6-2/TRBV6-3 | TGTGCCAGCAGTTACTCGCCGGTCACCTACAATGAGCAGTTCTTC | CASSYSPVTYNEQFF
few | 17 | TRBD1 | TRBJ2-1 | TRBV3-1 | TGTGCCAGCAGCCCCAAACGACCGGGACAGGGACTGAATGAGCAGTTCTTC | CASSPKRPGQGLNEQFF
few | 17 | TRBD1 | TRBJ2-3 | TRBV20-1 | TGCAGTGCTAGAGATCTTAACAGGGGATCCAGCACAGATACGCAGTATTTT | CSARDLNRGSSTDTQYF
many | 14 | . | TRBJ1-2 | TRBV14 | TGTGCCAGCAGCCAGAACAGATACGATTATGGCTACACCTTC | CASSQNRYDYGYTF
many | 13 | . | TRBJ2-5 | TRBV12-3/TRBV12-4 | TGTGCCAGCAGTAAAAAAGAACGAGAGACCCAGTACTTC | CASSKKERETQYF
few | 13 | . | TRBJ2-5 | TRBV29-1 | TGCAGCGTTGAGTGGCAGATGGGAGAGACCCAGTACTTC | CSVEWQMGETQYF
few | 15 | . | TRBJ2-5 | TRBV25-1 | TGTGCCAGTAGTGAAAAAGGTCAGGCCGGGGAGACCCAGTACTTC | CASSEKGQAGETQYF
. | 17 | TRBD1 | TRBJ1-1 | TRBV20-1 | TGCAGTGCTAGAGATCGGGACAGGGGCACCATGAACACTGAAGCTTTCTTT | CSARDRDRGTMNTEAFF
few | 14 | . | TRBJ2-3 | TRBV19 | TGTGCCACGCAACAAGTGGGGGACAAAGATACGCAGTATTTT | CATQQVGDKDTQYF
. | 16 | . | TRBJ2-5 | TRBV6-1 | TGTGCCAGCAGCCTAGGGGAGACACAGACCCAAGAGACCCAGTACTTC | CASSLGETQTQETQYF
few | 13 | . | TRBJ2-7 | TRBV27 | TGTGCCAGCAGTCGCCCCTTTTCCTACGAGCAGTACTTC | CASSRPFSYEQYF
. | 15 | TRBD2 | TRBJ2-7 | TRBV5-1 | TGCGCCAGCAGCTTGGAGGGGACTAGCGTTTACGAGCAGTACTTC | CASSLEGTSVYEQYF
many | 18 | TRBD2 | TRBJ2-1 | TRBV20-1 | TGCAGTGCTTCCGGTGTGACTAGCGGTAGAAGCTCCTACAATGAGCAGTTCTTC | CSASGVTSGRSSYNEQFF
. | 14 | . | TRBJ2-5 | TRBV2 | TGTGCCAGCAGTGAAGCAAGGGGCGAAGGGACCCAGTACTTC | CASSEARGEGTQYF
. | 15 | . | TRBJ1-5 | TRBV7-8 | TGTGCCAGCAGCCAAGGGGCCGCCTCGTCTCAGCCCCAGCATTTT | CASSQGAASSQPQHF